The 24 T cell receptor beta chains below come from one sample, sequenced in a study of cytomegalovirus exposure and HLA in healthy donors. PCR involved 60 Vbeta and 13 Jbeta primers. Sequencing was performed with immunoSEQ multiplex PCR; in TCRdb, only in-frame clones are kept and a portion is missing. The table lists around 210,000 clones, around 86% of them singletons, with 2.7% in the top ten. Material: PBMCs. The source is a woman aged 40 to 50 in good health and CMV-seronegative.

The V gene is TRBV11-2, the J gene TRBJ1-1; D is undetermined. The CDR3 runs to 17 residues. The ends were cut back, 7 bases at V and 4 bases at J, with 25 bases in the middle. Per germline, CDR1 SGHAT and CDR2 FQNNGV. The CDR3 bases are TGTGCCAGCACCTCCGGATACATCCGATTTGGAGGCACTGAAGCTTTCTTT. Its translation is CASTSGYIRFGGTEAFF.

This chain uses TRBV2 with TRBJ2-4; D perhaps matches TRBD2 (6 bases). V shed 3 bases and J shed 8 bases, with 14 bases lying between them. Germline assignment: CDR1 SNHLY and CDR2 FYNNEI. CDR3 length: 14 residues. The CDR3 loop is CASSEGTGVYIQYF. In DNA, the CDR3 is TGTGCCAGCAGTGAGGGGACGGGGGTTTACATTCAGTACTTC. Full variable domain (rest looked up from reference TRBV2 and TRBJ2-4): EPEVTQTPSHQVTQMGQEVILRCVPISNHLYFYWYRQILGQKVEFLVSFYNNEISEKSEIFDDQFSVERPDGSNFTLKIRSTKLEDSAMYFCASSEGTGVYIQYFGAGTRLSVL.

This clone was counted a few times. The chain combines TRBV5-1 with TRBJ2-1; 16 nucleotides align to TRBD2. The CDR3 length is 16 residues. The V gene's germline CDR1 is SGHRS and CDR2 YFSETQ. The V gene end was trimmed by 1 base and the J gene end by 7 bases; junction bases not matched to a gene: 2. The CDR3, as DNA: TGCGCCAGCAGCTTGTCGGGACTAGCGGGAGGGAATGAGCAGTTCTTC. It specifies CASSLSGLAGGNEQFF.

The DNA for the CDR3 is TGTGCCATCGGCCCGGGGAAACGGGTGTACTACGAGCAGTACTTC. The encoded protein is CAIGPGKRVYYEQYF. This sequence joins TRBV6-5 and TRBJ2-7, with D possibly being TRBD2 (5 bases). V lost 10 bases, J lost 3 bases, and 22 bases lay in between. The germline gives CDR1 MNHEY, CDR2 SVGAGI. This CDR3 region has 15 residues.

The chain combines TRBV7-6 with TRBJ2-1, with 8 bases aligning to TRBD2. Germline CDR1 and CDR2: SGHVS and FNYEAQ. V shed 7 bases and J 1 base; nucleotides not matched to a gene: 9. CDR3 length equals 16 residues. CDR3 bases: TGTGCCAGCACCGTGATAGCGGGAAGGTCCTACAATGAGCAGTTCTTC. It is translated as CASTVIAGRSYNEQFF.

The chain is built from TRBV7-6 and TRBJ1-5, with a weak D call TRBD1 (5 bases). The V and J ends lost 4 bases and 5 bases respectively, with 9 bases between them. The CDR3 contains 13 residues. Per germline, CDR1 SGHVS and CDR2 FNYEAQ. CDR3 DNA sequence: TGTGCCAGCAGCTCGGGGGGGGATCAGCCCCAGCATTTT. It specifies CASSSGGDQPQHF.

This chain joins TRBV4-1 and TRBJ2-7, with 7 bases aligning to TRBD2. CDR3 length equals 16 residues. V lost 2 bases and J lost 0; bases outside the gene matches: 7. The germline V gene encodes CDR1 MGHRA and CDR2 YSYEKL. The CDR3 is CASSQRAGFSSYEQYF. As DNA, the CDR3 is TGCGCCAGCAGCCAAAGAGCGGGATTCAGCTCCTACGAGCAGTACTTC.

The genes are TRBV5-1 and TRBJ1-2, with D possibly TRBD1 on 5 matching bases. The length of the CDR3 is 15 residues. The ends were cut back, 3 bases at V and 4 bases at J, with 16 bases in the middle. From germline, CDR1 is SGHRS and CDR2 YFSETQ. The CDR3 sequence: CASSWVPDSVYGYTF. The CDR3 region has the DNA TGCGCCAGCAGCTGGGTACCCGACAGTGTCTATGGCTACACCTTC. The whole variable domain, filled in from reference TRBV5-1 and TRBJ1-2, reads KAGVTQTPRYLIKTRGQQVTLSCSPISGHRSVSWYQQTPGQGLQFLFEYFSETQRNKGNFPGRFSGRQFSNSRSEMNVSTLELGDSALYLCASSWVPDSVYGYTFGSGTRLTVV.

The chain is built from TRBV29-1 and TRBJ1-6; 8 bases agree with TRBD1. Trimming at V came to 3 bases and at J to 9 bases, leaving 4 bases not matched to a gene. The CDR3 spans 13 residues. Germline CDR1 reads SQVTM; CDR2 reads ANQGSEA. The CDR3 DNA reads TGCAGCGTTGAGATCGACAGGGGTTCACCCCTCCACTTT. Translated, it gives CSVEIDRGSPLHF.

The V gene is TRBV28, the J gene TRBJ2-7, with 7 bases aligning to TRBD2. CDR1 MDHEN and CDR2 SYDVKM come from the germline V gene. With V trimmed by 8 bases and J by 0 bases, 4 bases remained unmatched. The length of the CDR3 is 13 residues. CDR3 coding DNA: TGTGCCAGCGGAGGCGGGGGCTCCTACGAGCAGTACTTC. Its translation is CASGGGGSYEQYF.

The chain links TRBV5-1 to TRBJ2-2; 12 bases fit TRBD2. Germline-derived CDR1 and CDR2 are SGHRS and YFSETQ. The J segment lost 0 bases and the V segment lost 4 bases, leaving 4 bases of the junction unmatched. The CDR3 sequence is 17 residues long. This CDR3 reads CASSAGLAGPNTGELFF. DNA for the CDR3: TGCGCCAGCAGCGCCGGACTAGCGGGACCGAACACCGGGGAGCTGTTTTTT.

This clone has more than one count but fewer than ten. The rearrangement uses TRBV19 and TRBJ2-7; D is possibly TRBD2 (7 bases). The CDR3 length is 14 residues. CDR1 LNHDA and CDR2 SQIVND come from the germline V gene (reference sequence). V gave up 8 bases and J gave up 2 bases, with 16 bases separating them. The CDR3 nucleotides read TGTGCCAGTCGTTCTAGGGGGGGGGCCTACGAGCAGTACTTC. It codes for CASRSRGGAYEQYF.

This chain joins TRBV30 and TRBJ2-5, with D hard to call. Trimming removed 2 bases at V and 5 bases at J, with 9 bases between. Germline V gene lookup returns CDR1 GTSNPN and CDR2 SVGIG (reference sequence). The CDR3 consists of 12 residues. The CDR3 DNA reads as TGTGCCTGGAGTAGAGTCGGGGAGACCCAGTACTTC. Amino acids: CAWSRVGETQYF.

V gene TRBV18 combines with J gene TRBJ1-5, with TRBD1 identical over 7 bases. Germline V CDR1 and CDR2: KGHSH, LQKENI. The ends lost 6 bases at V and 3 bases at J; junction bases unmatched: 5. This CDR3 is built from 14 residues. As DNA, the CDR3 is TGTGCCAGCTCGCAAACAGGGGACAATCAGCCCCAGCATTTT. Protein sequence: CASSQTGDNQPQHF.

V is TRBV18 and J is TRBJ1-2; 8 bases agree with TRBD1. The CDR3 has 13 amino acids. From germline, CDR1 is KGHSH and CDR2 LQKENI. V trimming: 3 bases; J trimming: 5 bases; junction bases outside the gene matches: 2. The CDR3 sequence: CASSPDRVYGYTF. The CDR3 bases are TGTGCCAGCTCACCGGACAGGGTGTATGGCTACACCTTC.

This clone was detected once. The gene calls are TRBV30 and TRBJ2-5; 9 nucleotides agree with TRBD2. The length of the CDR3 is 13 residues. V lost 7 bases and J lost 4; bases outside the gene matches: 7. Germline V gives CDR1 GTSNPN, CDR2 SVGIG (reference sequence). Here the CDR3 reads CAYQGLATETQYF. The CDR3 region has the DNA TGTGCCTACCAGGGACTAGCTACAGAGACCCAGTACTTC.

V is TRBV27 and J is TRBJ1-2; D call uncertain. The germline V gene has CDR1 MNHEY and CDR2 SMNVEV (reference sequence). The CDR3 contains 13 residues. Trimming removed 2 bases from V and 7 bases from J, with 11 bases in between. CDR3 in amino acids: CASSLIGGSGYTF. The CDR3 DNA follows: TGTGCCAGCAGTTTAATAGGAGGGTCTGGCTACACCTTC.

This clone was counted a few times. J is TRBJ2-7 and V is TRBV29-1; 8 bases agree with TRBD2. V gave up 4 bases and J gave up 5 bases; unmatched junction bases: 13. Per germline, CDR1 SQVTM and CDR2 ANQGSEA. CDR3 length equals 15 residues. CDR3 amino acids: CSVGPMSGRAHEQYF. CDR3 nucleotides: TGCAGCGTTGGGCCTATGAGCGGGAGAGCCCACGAGCAGTACTTC.

In this sample, this clone turned up once. The chain uses TRBV10-2 and TRBJ1-5, with 12 bases lining up with TRBD1. The germline V gene has CDR1 WSHSY and CDR2 SAAADI. CDR3 length equals 15 residues. V lost 5 bases and J lost 7; bases outside the gene matches: 6. The CDR3 protein is CASSPGTGGEQPQHF. The CDR3 nucleotides read TGCGCCAGCAGTCCCGGGACAGGGGGCGAGCAGCCCCAGCATTTT.

A few counts support this clone. The gene calls are TRBV7-3 and TRBJ2-3, with a tentative D call TRBD2 (5 bases). The CDR3 is 12 residues long. Germline CDR1 is SGHTA and CDR2 is FQGTGA. V lost 3 bases, J lost 6 bases, and 7 bases lay in between. CDR3 sequence reads: CASSLREDTQYF. The DNA of the CDR3 is TGTGCCAGCAGCTTGAGGGAGGATACGCAGTATTTT. Complete variable domain (other parts from reference TRBV7-3 and TRBJ2-3): GAGVSQTPSNKVTEKGKYVELRCDPISGHTALYWYRQSLGQGPEFLIYFQGTGAADDSGLPNDRFFAVRPEGSVSTLKIQRTERGDSAVYLCASSLREDTQYFGPGTRLTVL.

This clone was detected once. In nucleotides, the CDR3 is TGCGCCAGCAGGACAGGGGCTGGGGCCAACGTCCTGACTTTC. Protein: CASRTGAGANVLTF. The chain has TRBV5-1 and TRBJ2-6; 8 positions agree with TRBD1. The V gene end was trimmed by 5 bases and the J gene end by 2 bases; junction bases not matched to a gene: 0. CDR3 length: 14 amino acids. Germline V gives CDR1 SGHRS, CDR2 YFSETQ.

The gene calls are TRBV30 and TRBJ2-7; perhaps TRBD2 as D (6 bases). In germline, CDR1 is GTSNPN, CDR2 SVGIG (reference sequence). V lost 7 bases to trimming and J lost 3 bases, with 13 bases between them. The CDR3 runs to 12 residues. The CDR3 DNA reads TGTGCCTACCAGGGACTGATCTACGAGCAGTACTTC. Its protein product is CAYQGLIYEQYF.

This clone has just one count. The junction does not match germline at one end; this may be a read error. The rearrangement links TRBV18 to TRBJ2-2; 9 nucleotides match TRBD1. The CDR3 length is 17 residues. Germline CDR1 is KGHSH and CDR2 is LQKENI. CDR3 DNA sequence: TGTACCAGCTCACCACCGTCAGGACAGGGGCGTATCGGGGAGCTGTTTTTT. Residues: CTSSPPSGQGRIGELFF.

The V call is TRBV9, the J call TRBJ2-1; 8 bases fit TRBD2. V was clipped by 0 bases and J by 4 bases; unmatched bases: 6. Germline CDR1 reads SGDLS; CDR2 reads YYNGEE. The CDR3 totals 16 residues. CDR3 DNA: TGTGCCAGCAGCGTAGGGCTAGCGGGCCGATACAATGAGCAGTTCTTC. This sequence encodes CASSVGLAGRYNEQFF.